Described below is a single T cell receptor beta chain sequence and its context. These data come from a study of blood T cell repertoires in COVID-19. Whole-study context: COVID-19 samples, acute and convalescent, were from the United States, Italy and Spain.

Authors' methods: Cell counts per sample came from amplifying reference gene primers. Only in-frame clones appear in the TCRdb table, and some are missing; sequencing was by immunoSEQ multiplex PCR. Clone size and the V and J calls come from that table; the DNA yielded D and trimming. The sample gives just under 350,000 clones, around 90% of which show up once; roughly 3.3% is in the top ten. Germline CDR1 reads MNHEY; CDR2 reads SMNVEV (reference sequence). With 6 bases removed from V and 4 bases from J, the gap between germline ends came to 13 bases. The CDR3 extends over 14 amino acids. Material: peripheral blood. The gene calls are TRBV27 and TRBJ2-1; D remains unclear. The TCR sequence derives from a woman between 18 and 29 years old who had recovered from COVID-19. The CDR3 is CASSQTRGYNEQFF. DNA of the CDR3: TGTGCCAGCAGCCAAACGAGAGGATACAATGAGCAGTTCTTC.